The rows below give T cell receptor beta chains drawn from one sample of a study of cytomegalovirus exposure and HLA in healthy donors. The table came from immunoSEQ multiplex PCR; TCRdb's copy has only in-frame clones and leaves some out. The sample lists approximately 140,000 clones; about 85% were seen once. Sequenced input: PBMCs. Source of these receptors: a human donor in good health. Each CDR3 is given with its conserved first and last residue. A D gene is named only where the DNA matches it firmly. A clone size is listed for some rows: how often the clone was seen (once, few, many), or a class if it is expanded.

d_call j_call v_call clone_size cdr3_nt cdr3_aa
- TRBJ2-7 TRBV19 - TGTGCCAGTAGTATTGGGGGGATCAGCTACGAGCAGTACTTC CASSIGGISYEQYF
- TRBJ2-3 TRBV9 - TGTGCCAGCAGCCCATACGGGGATACGCAGTATTTT CASSPYGDTQYF
- TRBJ2-2 TRBV6-4 - TGTGCCAGCAGTGATGGAGCAACCGGGGAGCTGTTTTTT CASSDGATGELFF
- TRBJ1-1 TRBV7-2 - TGTGCCAGCAGCCTATGGGGGGAAGAAGCTTTCTTT CASSLWGEEAFF
- TRBJ2-5 TRBV7-6 few TGTGCCAGCAGCTTTGAGGGTATGGGACAAGAGACCCAGTACTTC CASSFEGMGQETQYF
- TRBJ2-7 TRBV7-2 - TGTGCCAGCAGCCCATCTACCGAGCAGTACTTC CASSPSTEQYF
- TRBJ2-6 TRBV5-4 - TGTGCCAGCAGCTTGGCCAGCTCTGGGGCCAACGTCCTGACTTTC CASSLASSGANVLTF
- TRBJ2-2 TRBV7-9 - TGTGCCAGCAGCGTCCACCCGCGGGGGCCGAACACCGGGGAGCTGTTTTTT CASSVHPRGPNTGELFF
TRBD1 TRBJ1-2 TRBV5-6 - TGTGCCAGCAGCCCTATCGACAGGGCTGGCTACACCTTC CASSPIDRAGYTF
TRBD1 TRBJ2-2 TRBV5-1 few TGCGCCAGCAGGACCGGGACAGCAAACACCGGGGAGCTGTTTTTT CASRTGTANTGELFF
TRBD1 TRBJ2-7 TRBV5-8 few TGTGCCAGCAGCGCGGACCGGGACAGGGGGTCCTACGAGCAGTACTTC CASSADRDRGSYEQYF
- TRBJ1-3 TRBV5-1 - TGCGCCAGCAGTGCGGACAGTGGAAACACCATATATTTT CASSADSGNTIYF
- TRBJ2-5 TRBV10-2 - TGCGCCAGCAGTGAGTCGACTAGAGGAGAGACCCAGTACTTC CASSESTRGETQYF
TRBD1 TRBJ1-5 TRBV6-5 - TGTGCCAGCAGGCCCGCAGGGGGAGTGCAGCCCCAGCATTTT CASRPAGGVQPQHF
TRBD1 TRBJ2-1 TRBV5-1 - TGCGCCAGCAGCCTACCGGACAGGGGTGGGCAGTTCTTC CASSLPDRGGQFF
- TRBJ2-3 TRBV5-5 few TGTGCCAGCAGCTTGGACCCCGGGACAGATACGCAGTATTTT CASSLDPGTDTQYF
- TRBJ2-7 TRBV4-1 - TGCGCCAGCAGCACGGAGGAGCAGGCCTACGAGCAGTACTTC CASSTEEQAYEQYF
TRBD1 TRBJ2-6 TRBV10-3 few TGTGCCATCAGTGGGAGGACAGGGTCAAGTTCGGCCAACGTCCTGACTTTC CAISGRTGSSSANVLTF
- TRBJ1-2 TRBV27 - TGTGCCAGCAGTTCCGCCCGGACAGCTTATGGCTACACCTTC CASSSARTAYGYTF
- TRBJ2-3 TRBV10-3 few TGTGCCATCCTCCGGGACTCGAACACAGATACGCAGTATTTT CAILRDSNTDTQYF
- TRBJ2-1 TRBV7-9 - TGTGCCAGCAGTCCCGTAGTGTATCAGCAGTTCTTC CASSPVVYQQFF
TRBD1 TRBJ2-5 TRBV5-1 - TGCGCCAGCAGCATAATAGGACAGGGCGGGGAGACCCAGTACTTC CASSIIGQGGETQYF
TRBD1 TRBJ2-3 TRBV28 - TGTGCCAGCAGGGAGGGACAGGGGGCGACAGATACGCAGTATTTT CASREGQGATDTQYF
TRBD1 TRBJ1-4 TRBV27 few TGTGCCAGCAGTCACGGACAGGGAAATGAAAAACTGTTTTTT CASSHGQGNEKLFF
TRBD2 TRBJ2-1 TRBV19 - TGTGCCAGTAGTATAGATTCGAGCGGGAGTGAGCAGTTCTTC CASSIDSSGSEQFF
- TRBJ2-1 TRBV5-6 few TGTGCCAGCAGCTTGGCCCTAGTCGGTAGTCAGTTCTTC CASSLALVGSQFF
TRBD2 TRBJ2-7 TRBV28 - TGTGCCAGCAGTTTGGTGGGTGGGCGGGAGAGGGGCTACGAGCAGTACTTC CASSLVGGRERGYEQYF
TRBD2 TRBJ2-3 TRBV9 - TGTGCCAGCAGCGTAGCGAGCGGGAGGGGCACAGATACGCAGTATTTT CASSVASGRGTDTQYF
TRBD1 TRBJ2-5 TRBV15 - TGTGCCACCAGCAGAGCGAGGGGGCCCTTACAAGAGACCCAGTACTTC CATSRARGPLQETQYF
- TRBJ1-1 TRBV7-9 - TGTGCCAGCAGCTTATCCTTTGGCAACACTGAAGCTTTCTTT CASSLSFGNTEAFF
- TRBJ2-6 TRBV7-9 - TGTGCCAGCAGCCCACACCCCCGGGGCTCTGGGGCCAACGTCCTGACTTTC CASSPHPRGSGANVLTF
- TRBJ1-5 TRBV30 once TGTGCCTGGAGTACCGGGACATTACAGCCCCAGCATTTT CAWSTGTLQPQHF
- TRBJ2-2 TRBV12-2 - TGTGCAAGTCGCTTAGGCCAGACAAACACCGGGGAGCTGTTTTTT CASRLGQTNTGELFF
TRBD1 TRBJ2-6 TRBV5-1 - TGCGCCAGCAGCTTGGAGGGGGCAGGGCCCCTGGGGTTATCTGGGGCCAACGTCCTGACTTTC CASSLEGAGPLGLSGANVLTF
TRBD1 TRBJ2-5 TRBV6-5 - TGTGCCAGCAGTGCGGGACAGGGGTTCGCAGAGACCCAGTACTTC CASSAGQGFAETQYF
- TRBJ2-2 TRBV7-3 - TGTGCCAGCAGCTTAAACAGTAACACCGGGGAGCTGTTTTTT CASSLNSNTGELFF
- TRBJ2-7 TRBV11-2 few TGTGCCAGCAGCTTAATGTGGCAGGGTCAAAGCGAGCAGTACTTC CASSLMWQGQSEQYF
TRBD2 TRBJ2-5 TRBV7-9 - TGTGCCAGCAGCTTCGGGGGGGCTCTGGAGACCCAGTACTTC CASSFGGALETQYF
- TRBJ1-6 TRBV23-1 - TGCGCCAGCAGCCCGTTCTATAATTCACCCCTCCACTTT CASSPFYNSPLHF
TRBD2 TRBJ2-1 TRBV10-3 - TGTGCCATCAGTAGGACTAGCGGGAGGGAGGATATCTACAATGAGCAGTTCTTC CAISRTSGREDIYNEQFF
- TRBJ2-3 TRBV6-4 - TGTGCCAGCAGTGACGAGGAGTACACAGATACGCAGTATTTT CASSDEEYTDTQYF
TRBD1 TRBJ2-7 TRBV6-5 - TGTGCCAGCAGTTATAACCGGGACAGCTACGAGCAGTACTTC CASSYNRDSYEQYF
- TRBJ2-3 TRBV5-4 - TGTGCCAGCAGCTTATCTGGGGCAGACACAGATACGCAGTATTTT CASSLSGADTDTQYF
TRBD2 TRBJ2-7 TRBV5-1 - TGCGCCAGCATCTGCTTCTATAGCGGGACGATCTCCTACGAGCAGTACTTC CASICFYSGTISYEQYF
TRBD2 TRBJ2-3 TRBV19 - TGTGCCAGTAGCCAAACTAGCGGGAGGGCAGATACGCAGTATTTT CASSQTSGRADTQYF
- TRBJ2-5 TRBV28 - TGTGCCAGCAGTTTGGTGGTGACACCCGCGAAAGAGACCCAGTACTTC CASSLVVTPAKETQYF
TRBD2 TRBJ2-7 TRBV28 - TGTGCCAGCAGACCGCGGGGGGTAGGGGGCGAGCAGTACTTC CASRPRGVGGEQYF
- TRBJ1-1 TRBV11-3 - TGTGCCAGCAGCTTACGGGGATATAGCACTGAAGCTTTCTTT CASSLRGYSTEAFF